This record looks at one T cell receptor beta chain sequence and its context. Antigen: not known. The sample comes from a study of radiation and T cells in renal cell carcinoma. Study-level results: Top tumor clonotypes rose in blood 2 weeks post-radiation, then contracted.

Profiling relied on immunoSEQ multiplex PCR, and the TCRdb table lists in-frame clones only, not all of them. Of 160,000 or so clones listed, around 90% are singletons. From germline, CDR1 is MNHNS and CDR2 SASEGT. V was pared by 4 bases and J by 0 bases, with 7 bases between. The CDR3 extends over 13 amino acids. Time point given: blood 2 weeks post-SBRT. The treatment denotes: 15 Gy SBRT to primary tumor, nephrectomy 4 weeks later. Blood was sampled at baseline, 2 weeks and 4 weeks after SBRT. This renal cell carcinoma was of the clear cell type. The TCR originated in a woman aged 45 to 65 with renal cell carcinoma. Sequenced here: blood, sampled from a patient whose treatment included radiotherapy and nephrectomy. The genes are TRBV6-1 and TRBJ2-7; D gene unclear. CDR3 DNA: TGTGCCAGCAGTGGAAGCCTCTCCTACGAGCAGTACTTC. Protein: CASSGSLSYEQYF.